This TCR beta chain comes out of a study of siplizumab effects on memory and regulatory T cells (dated by TCRdb to 2018 to 2020). Study-wide context: The study examined how the anti-CD2 antibody siplizumab affects alloreactive T-cell subsets in allogeneic mixed lymphocyte reactions built from human PBMCs. Here is what the overall study found, with its caveats: Roughly 80-95% of proliferating CD4+ or CD8+ clones could not be assigned a naive or memory phenotype. Compared with memory T cells, unstimulated naive T cells appeared more diverse, and naive cells seemed to make a substantial contribution to the alloresponse. Of the alloreactive CD4+ clones that could be mapped, the Treg-derived share averaged about 67% with siplizumab compared with approximately 25% in control reactions. Whether proliferating Tregs from siplizumab cultures actually had suppressive function was not functionally confirmed. Siplizumab significantly lowered the cumulative frequency of alloreactive sequences that could be traced to unstimulated CD4+ memory T cells. Because sequences at frequencies below about 10^-5 were poorly captured, only a minor fraction of alloreactive clones could be mapped back to unstimulated subsets.

Sorted unstimulated T cells and proliferating T cells recovered from mixed lymphocyte reactions underwent TCRbeta CDR3 sequencing. Fresh whole blood from over 8 HLA-typed healthy donors was used to isolate PBMCs. Unstimulated CD4+ regulatory T cells were FACS-sorted to map the origin of alloreactive clones. CDR1 and CDR2, per the germline V gene, are MDHEN and SYDVKM. Counted from cysteine to phenylalanine, this CDR3 has 14 amino acids. Left in the record is the CDR3 DNA by itself, 42 bases read in frame from the first base. Trimming removed 5 bases from V and 6 bases from J, leaving 16 bases between the germline ends. This clone was observed once. Its antigen specificity is not known. No per-base quality is available; no much larger clone lies one base away. The receptor library was made with the immunoSEQ multiplex PCR assay. The deep sequencing platform assayed about 90,000 TCR templates per sample. Genomic DNA extracted from sorted T cells was the material used for TCRbeta CDR3 sequencing. The original pipeline was this. The R programming language was used for clonal analysis of TCRbeta CDR3 data. Alloreactive CD4+ and CD8+ clones were defined by comparing unstimulated samples with post-reaction CFSE-low samples. Regulatory or non-regulatory origin of alloreactive CD4+ clones was assigned by matching sequences to the sorted unstimulated Treg and non-Treg repertoires. The immuneACCESS repertoire file appears here via TCRdb, limited to in-frame rearrangements. These files lack a portion of the clones; in checked studies, under half of the deficit traces to unresolved V genes, and the cause of the others is not known. From that table come the V and J calls and clone size; the DNA was used to work out D and trimming. The sample table holds about 110,000 clones, of which around 90% were seen once. 0.65% to 0.9% of the sample is taken by the ten largest.

This TCR derives from a human donor in good health. Sequenced material: Tregs sorted from blood. The chain employs TRBV28 and TRBJ1-2; 6 matching bases give a weak D call of TRBD1. The CDR3 reads as follows: CASSIIRGVDGYTF. The bases are TGTGCCAGCAGTATCATCAGGGGAGTGGATGGCTACACCTTC.